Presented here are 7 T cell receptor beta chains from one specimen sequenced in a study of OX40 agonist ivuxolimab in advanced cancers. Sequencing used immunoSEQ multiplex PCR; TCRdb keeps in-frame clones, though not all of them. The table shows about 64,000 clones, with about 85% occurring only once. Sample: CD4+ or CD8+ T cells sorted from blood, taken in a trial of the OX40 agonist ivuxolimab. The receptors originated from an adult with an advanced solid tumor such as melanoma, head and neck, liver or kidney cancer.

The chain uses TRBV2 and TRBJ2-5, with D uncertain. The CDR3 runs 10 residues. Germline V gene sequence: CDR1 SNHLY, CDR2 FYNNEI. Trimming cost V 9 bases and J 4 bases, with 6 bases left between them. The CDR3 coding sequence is TGTGCCAGTGAGGCAGAGACCCAGTACTTC. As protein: CASEAETQYF.

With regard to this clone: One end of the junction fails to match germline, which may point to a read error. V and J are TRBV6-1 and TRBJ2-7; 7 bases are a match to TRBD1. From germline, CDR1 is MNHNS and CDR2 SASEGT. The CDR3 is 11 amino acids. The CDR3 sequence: CSIRQGYEQYF. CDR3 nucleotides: TGCTCAATAAGACAGGGCTACGAGCAGTACTTC.

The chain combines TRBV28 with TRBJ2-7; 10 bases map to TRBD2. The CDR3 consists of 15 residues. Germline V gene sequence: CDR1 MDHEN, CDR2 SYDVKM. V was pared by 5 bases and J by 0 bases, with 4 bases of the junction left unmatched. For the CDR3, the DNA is TGTGCCAGCAGTGGATCTAGCGGGGGCTCCTACGAGCAGTACTTC. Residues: CASSGSSGGSYEQYF.

The CDR3 is CASSSRYGSIDEQYF. CDR3 DNA: TGTGCCAGCAGCTCCAGATACGGGAGTATCGACGAGCAGTACTTC. The chain couples TRBV5-5 to TRBJ2-7; D perhaps matches TRBD2 (6 bases). V was shortened by 3 bases and J by 5 bases, with 18 bases between the two germline ends. CDR1 and CDR2 from the germline V gene are SGHKS and YYEKEE (reference sequence). The CDR3 extends over 15 amino acids.

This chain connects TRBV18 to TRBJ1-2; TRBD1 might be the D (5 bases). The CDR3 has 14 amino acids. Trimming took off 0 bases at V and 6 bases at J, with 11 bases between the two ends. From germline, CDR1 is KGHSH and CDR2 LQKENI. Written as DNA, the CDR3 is TGTGCCAGCTCACCACCGGGACCGTCGGATGGCTACACCTTC. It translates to CASSPPGPSDGYTF.

CDR3 coding DNA: TGTGCCAGCAGTGAAACCTCTGGGGCCAACGTCCTGACTTTC. Residues: CASSETSGANVLTF. The chain employs TRBV25-1 and TRBJ2-6, with no clear D. Germline loops: CDR1 MGHDK, CDR2 SYGVNS. Trimming removed 2 bases at V and 0 bases at J, with 2 bases between. CDR3 length: 14 amino acids. The full variable domain, its missing parts supplied by reference TRBV25-1 and TRBJ2-6, is EADIYQTPRYLVIGTGKKITLECSQTMGHDKMYWYQQDPGMELHLIHYSYGVNSTEKGDLSSESTVSRIRTEHFPLTLESARPSHTSQYLCASSETSGANVLTFGAGSRLTVL.

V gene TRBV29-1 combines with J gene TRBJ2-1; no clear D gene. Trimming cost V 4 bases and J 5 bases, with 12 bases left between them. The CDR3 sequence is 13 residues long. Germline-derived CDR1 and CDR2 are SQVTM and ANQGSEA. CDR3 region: CSVVPLSNNEQFF. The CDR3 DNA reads TGCAGCGTTGTTCCGTTGAGTAACAATGAGCAGTTCTTC.